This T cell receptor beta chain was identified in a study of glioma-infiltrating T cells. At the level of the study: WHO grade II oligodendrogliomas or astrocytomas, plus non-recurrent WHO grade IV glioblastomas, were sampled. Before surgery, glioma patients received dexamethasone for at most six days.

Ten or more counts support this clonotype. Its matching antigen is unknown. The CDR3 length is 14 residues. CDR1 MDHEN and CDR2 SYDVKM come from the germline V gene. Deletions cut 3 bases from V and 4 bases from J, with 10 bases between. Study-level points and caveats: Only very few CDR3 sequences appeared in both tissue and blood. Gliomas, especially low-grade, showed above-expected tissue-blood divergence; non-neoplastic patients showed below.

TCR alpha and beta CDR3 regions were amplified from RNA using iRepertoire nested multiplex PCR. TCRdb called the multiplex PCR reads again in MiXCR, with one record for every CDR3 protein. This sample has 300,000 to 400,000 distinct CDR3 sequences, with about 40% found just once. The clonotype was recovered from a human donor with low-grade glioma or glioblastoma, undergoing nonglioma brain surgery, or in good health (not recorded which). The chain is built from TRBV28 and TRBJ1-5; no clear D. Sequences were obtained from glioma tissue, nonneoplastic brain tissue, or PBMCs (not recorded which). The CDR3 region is CASSFARRNQPQHF. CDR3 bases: TGTGCCAGCAGTTTCGCGCGGCGAAATCAGCCCCAGCATTTT.